Shown below are 19 T cell receptor beta chains from a single sample sequenced in a study of blood T cell repertoires in COVID-19. Using immunoSEQ multiplex PCR, the repertoire was profiled, and TCRdb retains in-frame clones only, with some absent. The sample holds about 140,000 clones, around 87% seen once. Sequencing was done on a sample of peripheral blood. The receptor source for this set is a man aged 50-60 years with active COVID-19.

V is TRBV4-2 and J is TRBJ2-3; tentative D call: TRBD2 (6 bases). The germline V gene has CDR1 LGHNA and CDR2 YNFKEQ. V gave up 6 bases and J gave up 2 bases, with 15 bases separating them. This CDR3 comprises 15 residues. The DNA for the CDR3 is TGTGCCAGCAGTCCCGGAGGGGTGCTCACAGATACGCAGTATTTT. Residues: CASSPGGVLTDTQYF.

The CDR3 DNA reads as TGTGCCAGCAGCTTTAGGGGCGGGGGCGAAAAACTGTTTTTT. This gives the protein CASSFRGGGEKLFF. V is TRBV5-6 and J is TRBJ1-4, with D possibly being TRBD1 (6 bases). This CDR3 spans 14 amino acids. The germline V gene encodes CDR1 SGHDT and CDR2 YYEEEE. V gave up 2 bases and J gave up 8 bases, with 13 bases separating them.

This clone showed up just a few times. The gene calls are TRBV6-2 or TRBV6-3 and TRBJ2-7; maybe TRBD1 (6 bases). This CDR3 is 19 amino acids long. V lost 2 bases, J lost 0 bases, and 23 bases lay in between. The germline V gene has CDR1 MNHEY and CDR2 SVGEGT. The CDR3 bases are TGTGCCAGCAGTTACCCAATTAATTTGGGGGCTACCAACTCCTACGAGCAGTACTTC. It encodes CASSYPINLGATNSYEQYF.

The V call is TRBV12-5, the J call TRBJ2-7, with 7 positions matching TRBD1. CDR1 and CDR2 from the germline V gene are LGHNT and FRNRAP. Trimming took 7 bases from V and 5 from J; bases not matched to a gene: 8. The CDR3 sequence is 13 residues long. CDR3 loop: CASALGTAHEQYF. The CDR3 bases are TGTGCTAGTGCCCTCGGGACAGCCCACGAGCAGTACTTC. Complete variable domain (other parts from reference TRBV12-5 and TRBJ2-7): DARVTQTPRHKVTEMGQEVTMRCQPILGHNTVFWYRQTMMQGLELLAYFRNRAPLDDSGMPKDRFSAEMPDATLATLKIQPSEPRDSAVYFCASALGTAHEQYFGPGTRLTVT.

The genes are TRBV20-1 and TRBJ1-5; 10 positions agree with TRBD1. Germline lookup yields CDR1 DFQATT and CDR2 SNEGSKA (reference sequence). The V and J ends lost 3 bases and 5 bases, in that order; junction bases with no gene match: 13. There are 17 residues in the CDR3. This CDR3 is CSASLGSMGQGHQPQHF. DNA for the CDR3: TGCAGTGCTAGTTTGGGGTCCATGGGACAGGGGCATCAGCCCCAGCATTTT.

J is TRBJ2-3 and V is TRBV19, with TRBD1 as a possible D gene (6 bases). The CDR3 extends over 14 amino acids. Trimming stripped 6 bases from V and 5 bases from J, with 15 bases between. Germline V gene data show CDR1 as LNHDA and CDR2 as SQIVND (reference sequence). Written as DNA, the CDR3 is TGTGCCAGTAGGAGGGGGTTTGGTGTAGATACGCAGTATTTT. This sequence encodes CASRRGFGVDTQYF.

V usage is TRBV15 and J usage is TRBJ1-1, with no clear D. Per germline, CDR1 LNHNV and CDR2 YYDKDF (reference sequence). Trimming left V 6 bases short and J 3 bases short, with 14 bases between. This CDR3 spans 14 amino acids. CDR3 region: CATSRFRGHTEAFF. CDR3 nucleotide sequence: TGTGCCACCAGTAGGTTCCGCGGGCACACTGAAGCTTTCTTT.

The chain is built from TRBV6-5 and TRBJ2-2; D is possibly TRBD2 (6 bases). The germline gives CDR1 MNHEY, CDR2 SVGAGI. There are 15 residues in the CDR3. V lost 6 bases and J 9 bases, leaving 20 bases between the germline ends. The CDR3 bases are TGTGCCAGCAGGCGATTAACTAGCAATGGCCGGGAGCTGTTTTTT. It encodes CASRRLTSNGRELFF.

This chain uses TRBV5-1 with TRBJ2-6, with 7 nucleotides matching TRBD1. The CDR3 is 15 residues long. The trim removed 4 bases at V and 6 bases at J, leaving 7 bases unmatched. Germline V lookup: CDR1 SGHRS, CDR2 YFSETQ. The chain's CDR3 is CASSKGQPAANVLTF. The CDR3 DNA reads TGCGCCAGCAGCAAGGGACAGCCCGCGGCCAACGTCCTGACTTTC.

V usage is TRBV11-1 and J usage is TRBJ2-3; TRBD2 matches at 8 bases. This CDR3 region has 16 residues. Germline CDR1 is SGHAT and CDR2 is FQDESV (reference sequence). With 5 bases clipped from V and 1 base from J, the junction kept 8 bases outside the gene matches. The CDR3 coding sequence is TGTGCCAGCAGCCCATTTAGCGGGATAGGCACAGATACGCAGTATTTT. Translation: CASSPFSGIGTDTQYF. The whole variable domain, remainder taken from reference TRBV11-1 and TRBJ2-3, is EAEVAQSPRYKITEKSQAVAFWCDPISGHATLYWYRQILGQGPELLVQFQDESVVDDSQLPKDRFSAERLKGVDSTLKIQPAELGDSAMYLCASSPFSGIGTDTQYFGPGTRLTVL.

This chain connects TRBV6-6 to TRBJ2-5; 7 nucleotides line up with TRBD2. This CDR3 is built from 14 residues. Germline V gives CDR1 MNHNY, CDR2 SVGAGI (reference sequence). Germline trimming cut 4 bases from V and 1 base from J; bases unmatched to any gene: 3. This chain's CDR3 is CASSSSGIQETQYF. The CDR3 bases are TGTGCCAGCAGTTCGAGCGGGATCCAAGAGACCCAGTACTTC.

The CDR3: CASSGQNTGELFF. The CDR3 bases are TGTGCCAGCAGTGGACAGAACACCGGGGAGCTGTTTTTT. This chain links TRBV2 with TRBJ2-2; D is uncertain. V lost 4 bases to trimming and J lost 1 base, with 4 bases between them. There are 13 residues in the CDR3. Germline-derived CDR1 and CDR2 are SNHLY and FYNNEI.

V and J are TRBV7-9 and TRBJ1-5; unclear D gene. Germline lookup yields CDR1 SEHNR and CDR2 FQNEAQ (reference sequence). The CDR3 spans 14 residues. V was pared by 5 bases and J by 5 bases, with 13 bases between. CDR3 DNA: TGTGCCAGCAGCCAAGCGGACGGTTATCAGCCCCAGCATTTT. It encodes CASSQADGYQPQHF.

The chain is built from TRBV11-3 and TRBJ2-3, with a tentative D call TRBD2 (7 bases). In germline, CDR1 is SGHNT, CDR2 YENEEA. CDR3 length: 13 amino acids. V gave up 5 bases and J gave up 6 bases, with 12 bases separating them. The CDR3: CASSPGGADTQYF. The CDR3 nucleotides are TGTGCCAGCAGCCCTGGGGGGGCGGATACGCAGTATTTT.

This sequence joins TRBV7-9 and TRBJ1-4; D is possibly TRBD1 (5 bases). The CDR3 length is 15 residues. Trimming stripped 3 bases from V and 3 bases from J, with 11 bases between. Germline values: CDR1 SEHNR, CDR2 FQNEAQ (reference sequence). CDR3 loop: CASSFGQGPNEKLFF. CDR3 nucleotide sequence: TGTGCCAGCAGCTTCGGCCAGGGTCCTAATGAAAAACTGTTTTTT.

The chain employs TRBV2 and TRBJ1-6; D is possibly TRBD1 (5 bases). The CDR3 has 14 amino acids. Germline lookup yields CDR1 SNHLY and CDR2 FYNNEI. V was pared by 8 bases and J by 7 bases, with 15 bases between. This CDR3 reads CASGGGRVNSPLHF. CDR3 in DNA: TGTGCCAGCGGGGGAGGGAGGGTCAATTCACCCCTCCACTTT.

This clone was picked up one time. The chain couples TRBV7-3 to TRBJ2-1, with 8 bases identical to TRBD2. CDR3 length equals 15 residues. The germline V gene encodes CDR1 SGHTA and CDR2 FQGTGA. Germline trimming cut 1 base from V and 5 bases from J; bases unmatched to any gene: 4. The CDR3 DNA reads as TGTGCCAGCAGCTTAAGGACTAGCAACCACAATGAGCAGTTCTTC. Translating gives CASSLRTSNHNEQFF.

The J gene is TRBJ2-2, the V gene TRBV5-4, with D hard to call. V was shortened by 3 bases and J by 4 bases, with 19 bases between the two germline ends. CDR3 length equals 17 residues. Germline assignment: CDR1 SGHNT and CDR2 YYREEE (reference sequence). DNA of the CDR3: TGTGCCAGCAGCTCGGCCACGGGTCGAAGGTGCACCGGGGAGCTGTTTTTT. Encoded protein: CASSSATGRRCTGELFF.

V and J are TRBV19 and TRBJ1-2; 9 bases fit TRBD1. CDR3 size: 15 residues. With V trimmed by 9 bases and J by 3 bases, 11 bases remained unmatched. Germline loops: CDR1 LNHDA, CDR2 SQIVND (reference sequence). CDR3 protein: CASGRTGAWDYGYTF. The CDR3 DNA reads as TGTGCCAGCGGGAGGACAGGGGCCTGGGACTATGGCTACACCTTC.